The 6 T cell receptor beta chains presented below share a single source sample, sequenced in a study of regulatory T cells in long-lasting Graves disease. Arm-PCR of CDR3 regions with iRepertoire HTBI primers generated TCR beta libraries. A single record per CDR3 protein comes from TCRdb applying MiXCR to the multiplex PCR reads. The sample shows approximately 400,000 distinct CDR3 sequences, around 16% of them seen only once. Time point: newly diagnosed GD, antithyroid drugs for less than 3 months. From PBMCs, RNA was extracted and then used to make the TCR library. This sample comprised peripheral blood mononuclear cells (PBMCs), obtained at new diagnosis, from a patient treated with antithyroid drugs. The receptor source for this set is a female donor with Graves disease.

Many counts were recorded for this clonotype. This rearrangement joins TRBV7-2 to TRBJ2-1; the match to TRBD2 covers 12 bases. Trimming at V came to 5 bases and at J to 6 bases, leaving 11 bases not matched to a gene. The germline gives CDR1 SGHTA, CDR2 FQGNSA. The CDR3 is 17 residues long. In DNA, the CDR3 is TGTGCCAGCAGCCCGGTTGGGACTAGCGGGTGGGGCAATGAGCAGTTCTTC. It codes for CASSPVGTSGWGNEQFF.

The CDR3 DNA sequence: TGCAGCGTTGGACCGACAGGGGACGGCCAGCCCCAGCATTTT. As protein: CSVGPTGDGQPQHF. V and J are TRBV29-1 and TRBJ1-5; TRBD1 agrees at 8 bases. The germline CDR1 and CDR2 sequences are SQVTM and ANQGSEA. The CDR3 length is 14 residues. V lost 4 bases to trimming and J lost 7 bases; unmatched junction nucleotides: 9.

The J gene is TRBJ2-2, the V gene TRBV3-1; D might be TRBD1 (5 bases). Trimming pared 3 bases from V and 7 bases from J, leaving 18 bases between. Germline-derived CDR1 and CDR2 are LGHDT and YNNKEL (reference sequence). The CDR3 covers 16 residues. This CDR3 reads CASSHYQGYLGGELFF. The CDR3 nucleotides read TGTGCCAGCAGCCATTATCAGGGTTACCTCGGCGGGGAGCTGTTTTTT.

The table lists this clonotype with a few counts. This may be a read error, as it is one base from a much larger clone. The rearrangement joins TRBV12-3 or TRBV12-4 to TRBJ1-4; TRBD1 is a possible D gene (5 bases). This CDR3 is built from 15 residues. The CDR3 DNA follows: TGTGCCAGCAGTCCCCCGGTCCAGGGTTGGGAAAGACTGTTTTTT. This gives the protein CASSPPVQGWERLFF.

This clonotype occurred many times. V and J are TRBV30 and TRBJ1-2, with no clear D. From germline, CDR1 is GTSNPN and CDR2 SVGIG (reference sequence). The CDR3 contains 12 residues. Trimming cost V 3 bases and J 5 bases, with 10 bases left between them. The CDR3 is CAWRPEAYGYTF. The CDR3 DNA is TGTGCCTGGAGGCCAGAGGCGTATGGCTACACCTTC. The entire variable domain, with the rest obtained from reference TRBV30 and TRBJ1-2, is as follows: SQTIHQWPATLVQPVGSPLSLECTVEGTSNPNLYWYRQAAGRGLQLLFYSVGIGQISSEVPQNLSASRPQDRQFILSSKKLLLSDSGFYLCAWRPEAYGYTFGSGTRLTVV.

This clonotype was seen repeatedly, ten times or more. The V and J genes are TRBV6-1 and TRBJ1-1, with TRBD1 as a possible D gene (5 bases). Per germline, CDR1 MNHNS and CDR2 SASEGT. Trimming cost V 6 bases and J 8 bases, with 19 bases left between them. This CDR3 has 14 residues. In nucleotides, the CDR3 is TGTGCCAGCAGACGCGGGACGGCCGAGCCAGAAGCTTTCTTT. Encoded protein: CASRRGTAEPEAFF.